This T cell receptor beta chain was captured in a study of T-cell memory formation after mild COVID-19. The germline V gene has CDR1 DFQATT and CDR2 SNEGSKA (reference sequence). V was pared by 3 bases and J by 5 bases, with 10 bases between. CDR3 length: 12 residues. TCR alpha and TCR beta cDNA libraries carrying sample barcodes and UMIs were produced by 5'RACE using constant-segment primers. TCRdb independently ran MiXCR on the 5' RACE reads; one entry per CDR3 protein. This sample has some 48,000 distinct CDR3 sequences; roughly 12% occur once, and the top ten carry roughly a quarter. This clonotype was counted only a few times. As yet, its antigen is unknown. Study-wide results and limits: Day 15 to 85 contracting clones showed balanced CD4/CD8; day 15 to 37 expanders favored CD4+. Those CD4+ clones that contracted were mainly in CM and EM (CD8+ ones in EMRA).

Sequencing used PBMCs or a T cell subset sorted from them (not recorded which). The receptor was isolated from a man aged 18 to 35 who had mild COVID-19 (a few samples of this study predate the infection). Cell type and time point are not known. This sequence joins TRBV20-1 and TRBJ2-5; D call uncertain. CDR3 sequence: CSASSFRETQYF. In nucleotides, the CDR3 is TGCAGTGCTAGTTCGTTCAGGGAGACCCAGTACTTC.